This T cell receptor beta chain is drawn from a study of T cell changes during pregnancy in multiple sclerosis. Clones were read by immunoSEQ multiplex PCR, and TCRdb kept only the in-frame ones, dropping some. This sample has 13,000 to 15,000 clones, with just over 90% found just once. Germline V gives CDR1 LNHDA, CDR2 SQIVND (reference sequence). Trimming cost V 7 bases and J 8 bases, with 11 bases left between them. The length of the CDR3 is 11 residues. The genes are TRBV19 and TRBJ1-1; no clear D. Sequencing was performed on peripheral blood, taken in the second trimester of pregnancy. The clonotype was recovered from a female donor in good health, enrolled as a control in a pregnancy study. CDR3 in amino acids: CASTPGLEAFF. CDR3 DNA: TGTGCCAGTACCCCTGGTCTAGAAGCTTTCTTT.